This T cell receptor beta chain was sequenced during a study of Tregs in tolerant kidney transplant recipients. The protocol was immunoSEQ multiplex PCR, while the TCRdb copy is restricted to in-frame clones and leaves out a portion. The table lists some 50,000 clones, around nine tenths of them singletons, with around a sixth in the top ten. Points on this clone: Its antigen is undetermined.

Recipients received nonmyeloablative bone marrow transplants from related graft donors, with transient mixed chimerism. Thawed PBMCs were FACS-sorted into unstimulated CD4+CD25+CD127- regulatory T cells, CD4+CD25- non-regulatory cells, CD4 and CD8 cells. Study results and caveats: Tolerant patients' donor-specific Tregs expanded beyond overall Tregs, suggesting antigen-driven growth. The small number of patients limits these findings pending further validation. For some patients, primers changed over time, blocking nucleotide-level comparison.

The germline V gene has CDR1 SGHVS and CDR2 FQNEAQ. This CDR3 comprises 16 residues. The V end lost 1 base, the J end lost 5 bases, and 15 bases lay between the germline ends. The TCR was taken from a human patient who received a combined kidney and bone marrow transplant. The graft donor may have contributed some T cells. The sequences come from CD8+ T cells from blood (PBMCs), collected 12 months after the transplant. The chain carries TRBV7-8 and TRBJ2-4; tentative D call: TRBD1 (6 bases). CDR3 residues: CASSLEGEGLENIQYF. In DNA, the CDR3 is TGTGCCAGCAGCTTAGAGGGGGAAGGGCTAGAAAACATTCAGTACTTC.